The clone carrying this TCR beta chain was observed many times. What it binds is unknown. Study outcomes and limitations: The larger cohort examined one V-J beta rearrangement, not whole repertoires. Tumor Treg TCRs overlapped most with tumor naive CD4+ cells. In terms of TCR gene usage, tumor memory CD4+ T cells clustered together with blood and lymph node memory CD4+ cells, as well as with lymph node naive CD4+ cells.

Tregs were sorted as CD4+CD25+CD127-/low cells. CDR3 length: 14 amino acids. CDR1 is MGHRA, CDR2 YSYEKL, per germline. The ends were cut back, 0 bases at V and 8 bases at J, with 11 bases in the middle. Constant-region reverse primers amplified full-length variable regions, followed by semi-nested Nested Universal Primer A PCR. TCRdb analysed the 5' RACE reads with MiXCR anew, one entry per CDR3 protein. The profile shows nearly 10,000 distinct CDR3 sequences, approximately 15% of them singletons. This clonotype originated in a female donor with breast cancer. The gene calls are TRBV4-1 and TRBJ2-1; unclear D gene. The sequenced sample consisted of Tregs sorted from blood. In DNA form, the CDR3 reads TGCGCCAGCAGCCAAGACCCCCACCTAGATGAGCAGTTCTTC. Protein sequence: CASSQDPHLDEQFF.